Each of the 9 T cell receptor beta chains below was sequenced from the same sample in a study of cytomegalovirus exposure and HLA in healthy donors. PCR employed 60 Vbeta and 13 Jbeta primers. Clones were read by immunoSEQ multiplex PCR, and TCRdb kept only the in-frame ones, dropping some. Of about 120,000 clones in the sample, more than 60% were seen once. Material for sequencing was PBMCs. The source is a man in his forties in good health and CMV-seropositive.

The chain is built from TRBV5-1 and TRBJ2-3; 8 nucleotides match TRBD1. This CDR3 has 15 residues. Unmatched junction bases numbered 6, after V lost 4 bases and J lost 2 bases. Germline loops: CDR1 SGHRS, CDR2 YFSETQ. CDR3 region: CASSEGQGHTDTQYF. The CDR3 DNA sequence: TGCGCCAGCAGCGAAGGACAGGGTCACACAGATACGCAGTATTTT. Complete variable domain (other parts from reference TRBV5-1 and TRBJ2-3): KAGVTQTPRYLIKTRGQQVTLSCSPISGHRSVSWYQQTPGQGLQFLFEYFSETQRNKGNFPGRFSGRQFSNSRSEMNVSTLELGDSALYLCASSEGQGHTDTQYFGPGTRLTVL.

The gene calls are TRBV7-2 and TRBJ2-1; TRBD2 matches at 12 bases. The germline V gene has CDR1 SGHTA and CDR2 FQGNSA. With 8 bases clipped from V and 5 bases from J, the junction kept 7 bases outside the gene matches. This CDR3 region has 15 residues. CDR3 residues: CASASGRVRHNEQFF. CDR3 coding DNA: TGTGCCAGCGCTAGCGGGAGGGTTCGTCACAATGAGCAGTTCTTC.

The J gene is TRBJ2-7, the V gene TRBV7-2; the D is unclear. V lost 2 bases, J lost 4 bases, and 12 bases lay in between. CDR1 and CDR2 from the germline V gene are SGHTA and FQGNSA. The CDR3 length is 14 residues. CDR3 bases: TGTGCCAGCAGCTTATACCAGTTGCGGTACGAGCAGTACTTC. This encodes CASSLYQLRYEQYF. Full variable domain (rest looked up from reference TRBV7-2 and TRBJ2-7): GAGVSQSPSNKVTEKGKDVELRCDPISGHTALYWYRQSLGQGLEFLIYFQGNSAPDKSGLPSDRFSAERTGGSVSTLTIQRTQQEDSAVYLCASSLYQLRYEQYFGPGTRLTVT.

This clone occurred once. The J gene is TRBJ1-5, the V gene TRBV4-1, with 9 positions matching TRBD1. The CDR3 runs 20 residues. The junction had 22 bases not matched to a gene; V was cut back by 1 base and J by 9 bases. Per germline, CDR1 MGHRA and CDR2 YSYEKL. CDR3 loop: CASSQVAGTGKSPGMRPQHF. CDR3 bases: TGCGCCAGCAGCCAAGTAGCCGGGACAGGGAAATCTCCCGGGATGCGGCCCCAGCATTTT.

This clone is medium-sized by share. This rearrangement joins TRBV7-2 to TRBJ2-4, with D unclear. This CDR3 comprises 14 residues. V was cut by 1 base and J by 9 bases, with 13 bases left in between. In germline, CDR1 is SGHTA, CDR2 FQGNSA. The CDR3 region has the DNA TGTGCCAGCAGCTTAGTCTCCACGGGTGCCATTCAGTACTTC. Protein sequence: CASSLVSTGAIQYF.

This clone has a single count. J is TRBJ2-1 and V is TRBV7-3; TRBD1 matches at 8 bases. In germline, CDR1 is SGHTA, CDR2 FQGTGA. The CDR3 covers 16 residues. Trimming at V came to 5 bases and at J to 0 bases, leaving 6 bases not matched to a gene. The CDR3 here is CASSPQTGVSYNEQFF. The CDR3 DNA reads as TGTGCCAGCAGCCCACAGACAGGGGTCTCCTACAATGAGCAGTTCTTC.

This clone was seen a handful of times. The chain couples TRBV19 to TRBJ1-1, with D possibly TRBD1 on 5 matching bases. V was trimmed by 0 bases and J by 11 bases, leaving 13 bases between them. The V gene's germline CDR1 is LNHDA and CDR2 SQIVND (reference sequence). The CDR3 is 13 residues long. CDR3 in DNA: TGTGCCAGTAGTATAGATCCGGGACTTATGGCTTTCTTT. Translating it yields CASSIDPGLMAFF. Full variable domain (remainder filled in from reference TRBV19 and TRBJ1-1): DGGITQSPKYLFRKEGQNVTLSCEQNLNHDAMYWYRQDPGQGLRLIYYSQIVNDFQKGDIAEGYSVSREKKESFPLTVTSAQKNPTAFYLCASSIDPGLMAFFGQGTRLTVV.

This chain uses TRBV19 with TRBJ1-5, with TRBD1 matching 7 bases. CDR1 and CDR2 from the germline V gene are LNHDA and SQIVND (reference sequence). The CDR3 runs to 16 residues. The V segment lost 7 bases and the J segment 6 bases; nucleotides outside the gene matches: 15. In DNA form, the CDR3 reads TGTGCCAGTAACCCGTCAACAGGGGTAAACAGTCAGCCCCAGCATTTT. Protein product: CASNPSTGVNSQPQHF.

The chain joins TRBV6-6 to TRBJ1-4; the D gene is possibly TRBD1 (5 bases). V was clipped by 8 bases and J by 5 bases, with 15 bases between them. This CDR3 is built from 14 residues. Germline loops: CDR1 MNHNY, CDR2 SVGAGI (reference sequence). The CDR3, as DNA: TGTGCCAGCTGCACCGACAGTTCGAATGAAAAACTGTTTTTT. It encodes CASCTDSSNEKLFF.